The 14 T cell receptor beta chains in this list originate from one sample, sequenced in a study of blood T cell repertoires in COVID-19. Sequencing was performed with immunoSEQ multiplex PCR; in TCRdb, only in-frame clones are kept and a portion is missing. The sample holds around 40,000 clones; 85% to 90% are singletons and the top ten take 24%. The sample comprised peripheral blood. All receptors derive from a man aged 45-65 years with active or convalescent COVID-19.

The CDR3: CAISREGGTGELFF. CDR3 in DNA: TGTGCCATCAGCCGAGAAGGGGGAACCGGGGAGCTGTTTTTT. This sequence joins TRBV10-3 and TRBJ2-2, with D perhaps TRBD1 (6 bases). This CDR3 spans 14 amino acids. Germline V CDR1 and CDR2: ENHRY, SYGVKD. V gave up 6 bases and J gave up 5 bases, with 13 bases separating them.

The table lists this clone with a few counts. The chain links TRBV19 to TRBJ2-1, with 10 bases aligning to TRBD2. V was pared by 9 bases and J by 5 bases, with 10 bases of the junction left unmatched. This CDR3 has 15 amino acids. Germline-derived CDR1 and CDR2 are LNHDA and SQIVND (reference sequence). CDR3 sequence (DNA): TGTGCCAGCCACGGAGAGCGGGGGGGGGACAATGAGCAGTTCTTC. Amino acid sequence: CASHGERGGDNEQFF.

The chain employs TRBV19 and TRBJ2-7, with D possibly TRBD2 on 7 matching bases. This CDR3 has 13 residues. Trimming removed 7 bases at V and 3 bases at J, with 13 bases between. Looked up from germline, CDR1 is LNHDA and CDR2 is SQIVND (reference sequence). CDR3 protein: CASNRGANYEQYF. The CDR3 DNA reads TGTGCCAGTAATCGGGGGGCCAACTACGAGCAGTACTTC. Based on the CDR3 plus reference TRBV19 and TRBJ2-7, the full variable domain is DGGITQSPKYLFRKEGQNVTLSCEQNLNHDAMYWYRQDPGQGLRLIYYSQIVNDFQKGDIAEGYSVSREKKESFPLTVTSAQKNPTAFYLCASNRGANYEQYFGPGTRLTVT.

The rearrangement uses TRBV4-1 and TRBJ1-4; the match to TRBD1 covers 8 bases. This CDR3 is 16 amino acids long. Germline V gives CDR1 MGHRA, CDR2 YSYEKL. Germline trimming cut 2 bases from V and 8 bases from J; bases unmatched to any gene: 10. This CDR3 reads CASSQSGQGRDEKLFF. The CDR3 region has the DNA TGCGCCAGCAGCCAATCCGGACAGGGTAGAGACGAAAAACTGTTTTTT.

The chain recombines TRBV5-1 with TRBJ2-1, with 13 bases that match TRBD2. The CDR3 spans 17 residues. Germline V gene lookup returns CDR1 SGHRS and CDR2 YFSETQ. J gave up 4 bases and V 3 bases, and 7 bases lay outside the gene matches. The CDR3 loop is CASSWTGTSGIYNEQFF. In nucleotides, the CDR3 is TGCGCCAGCAGCTGGACCGGGACTAGCGGGATATACAATGAGCAGTTCTTC.

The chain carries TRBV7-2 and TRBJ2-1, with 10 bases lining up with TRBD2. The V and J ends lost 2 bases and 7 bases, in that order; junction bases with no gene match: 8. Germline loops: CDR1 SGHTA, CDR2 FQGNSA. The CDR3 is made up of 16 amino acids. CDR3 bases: TGTGCCAGCAGCTTAAGAGCGGGGGGGCAGTCGAATGAGCAGTTCTTC. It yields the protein CASSLRAGGQSNEQFF.

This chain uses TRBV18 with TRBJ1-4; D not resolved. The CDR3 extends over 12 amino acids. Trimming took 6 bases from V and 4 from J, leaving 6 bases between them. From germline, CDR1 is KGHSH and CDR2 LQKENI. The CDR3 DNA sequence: TGTGCCAGCTCCGAGGGTAATGAAAAACTGTTTTTT. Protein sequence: CASSEGNEKLFF. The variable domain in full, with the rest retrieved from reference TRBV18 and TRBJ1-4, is NAGVMQNPRHLVRRRGQEARLRCSPMKGHSHVYWYRQLPEEGLKFMVYLQKENIIDESGMPKERFSAEFPKEGPSILRIQQVVRGDSAAYFCASSEGNEKLFFGSGTQLSVL.

CDR3 DNA: TGTGCCATCCTAAATCGGGATACTGAAAAACTGTTTTTT. It is translated as CAILNRDTEKLFF. This sequence joins TRBV19 and TRBJ1-4; D uncertain. V lost 10 bases and J lost 7, with 16 bases in between. CDR1 is LNHDA, CDR2 SQIVND, per germline (reference sequence). This CDR3 is built from 13 residues. Complete variable domain (other parts from reference TRBV19 and TRBJ1-4): DGGITQSPKYLFRKEGQNVTLSCEQNLNHDAMYWYRQDPGQGLRLIYYSQIVNDFQKGDIAEGYSVSREKKESFPLTVTSAQKNPTAFYLCAILNRDTEKLFFGSGTQLSVL.

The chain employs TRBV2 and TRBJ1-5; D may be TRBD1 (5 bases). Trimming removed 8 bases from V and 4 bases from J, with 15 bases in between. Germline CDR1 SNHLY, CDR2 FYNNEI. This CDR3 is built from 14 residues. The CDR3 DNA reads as TGTGCCAGCGGCGGGGGTAGCAGAAATCAGCCCCAGCATTTT. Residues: CASGGGSRNQPQHF. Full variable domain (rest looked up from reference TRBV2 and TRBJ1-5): EPEVTQTPSHQVTQMGQEVILRCVPISNHLYFYWYRQILGQKVEFLVSFYNNEISEKSEIFDDQFSVERPDGSNFTLKIRSTKLEDSAMYFCASGGGSRNQPQHFGDGTRLSIL.

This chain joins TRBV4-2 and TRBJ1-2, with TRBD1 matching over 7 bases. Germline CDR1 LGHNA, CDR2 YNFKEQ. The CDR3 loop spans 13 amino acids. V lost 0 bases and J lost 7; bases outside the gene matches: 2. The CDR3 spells CASSQDRGPGYTF. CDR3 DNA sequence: TGTGCCAGCAGCCAAGATAGGGGGCCTGGCTACACCTTC.

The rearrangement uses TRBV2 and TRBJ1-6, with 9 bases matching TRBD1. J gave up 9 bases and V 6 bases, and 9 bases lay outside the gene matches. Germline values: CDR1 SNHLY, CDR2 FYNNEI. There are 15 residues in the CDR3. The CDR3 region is CASRDTGTGLSPLHF. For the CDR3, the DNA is TGTGCCAGCAGGGATACCGGGACAGGGCTTTCACCCCTCCACTTT.

Here the CDR3 reads CASSTFQVGHEQYF. The CDR3, as DNA: TGTGCCAGCAGCACTTTTCAGGTGGGCCACGAGCAGTACTTC. The rearrangement uses TRBV7-6 and TRBJ2-7; D is uncertain. CDR3 size: 14 residues. Germline V gives CDR1 SGHVS, CDR2 FNYEAQ. V lost 5 bases and J lost 5, with 16 bases in between.

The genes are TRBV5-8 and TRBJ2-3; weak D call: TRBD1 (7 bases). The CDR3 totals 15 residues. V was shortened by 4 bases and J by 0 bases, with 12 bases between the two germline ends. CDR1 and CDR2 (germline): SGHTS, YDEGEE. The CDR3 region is CASSLQGGSTDTQYF. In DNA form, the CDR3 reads TGTGCCAGCAGCCTGCAGGGGGGTAGCACAGATACGCAGTATTTT.

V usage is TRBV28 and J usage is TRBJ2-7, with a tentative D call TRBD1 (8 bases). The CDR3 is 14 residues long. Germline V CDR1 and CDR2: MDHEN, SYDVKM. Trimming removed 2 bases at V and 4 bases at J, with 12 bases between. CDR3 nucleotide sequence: TGTGCCAGCAGTTTAGACAGGGGAGGGTACGAGCAGTACTTC. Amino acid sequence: CASSLDRGGYEQYF.